These T cell receptor beta chains were read from a single sample in a study of regulatory T cells in long-lasting Graves disease. One entry per CDR3 protein results from TCRdb running MiXCR on the multiplex PCR reads. The top ten hold 20% to 25% of the sample, which has about 400,000 distinct CDR3 sequences, around 21% seen once. The sample here was peripheral blood mononuclear cells (PBMCs), taken when the disease was refractory, from a patient treated with antithyroid drugs. Source of these receptors: a female donor with Graves disease. The CDR3 runs from the conserved cysteine through the conserved F or W. The D gene is left open where the match is weak. The size of a clone is reported for some rows only, either as once, few or many, or as a class for expanded clones.

v_gene,d_gene,j_gene,abundance,CDR3nt,CDR3aa
TRBV6-1,TRBD1,TRBJ2-1,-,TGTGCCAGCATTAAAACAGGGGTGAATGAGCAGTTCTTC,CASIKTGVNEQFF
TRBV7-6,TRBD2,TRBJ2-2,-,TGTGCCAGCAGCTTAGATAGCGGGAGCTCCTCAAACACCGGGGAGCTGTTTTTT,CASSLDSGSSSNTGELFF
TRBV11-2,-,TRBJ2-5,few,TGTGCCAGCAGCTTGGTAGGAAGGGGGGGGGACCAAGAGACCCAGTACTTC,CASSLVGRGGDQETQYF
TRBV6-2/TRBV6-3,TRBD1,TRBJ2-2,few,TGTGCCAGCAGTTCCCCATCTCGGACAGGGGGCTTAGGGGAGCTGTTTTTT,CASSSPSRTGGLGELFF
TRBV9,TRBD2,TRBJ2-7,-,TGTGCCAGCAGCCCGGGACTAGCGGGAGTCGGGGACGAGCAGTACTTC,CASSPGLAGVGDEQYF
TRBV30,-,TRBJ1-5,few,TGTGCCTGGAGTGTCTCAGGTCCTTTAAATCAGCCCCAGCATTTT,CAWSVSGPLNQPQHF
TRBV6-1,-,TRBJ1-1,many,TGTGCCAGCAGTCTACAGCCTATGAACACTGAAGCTTTCTTT,CASSLQPMNTEAFF
TRBV18,-,TRBJ2-7,few,TGTGCCAGCTCAGACCCCCCGGGGGCAATCTACGAGCAGTACTTC,CASSDPPGAIYEQYF
TRBV7-2,-,TRBJ1-3,-,TGTGCCAGCAGCTTAGAGAGTCCCTCCTTTCCTGGAAACACCATATATTTT,CASSLESPSFPGNTIYF
TRBV2,TRBD1,TRBJ2-2,many,TGTGCCAGCAGAGGTCCGGGACAGGGACCCACCGGGGAGCTGTTTTTT,CASRGPGQGPTGELFF
TRBV19,-,TRBJ2-2,few,TGTGCCAGTAGCCCGGACCGGGGCACCGGGGAGCTGTTTTTT,CASSPDRGTGELFF
TRBV13,-,TRBJ2-3,few,TGTGCCAGCAGCTTAGGCCTAGGCGGGCCTCGCACAGATACGCAGTATTTT,CASSLGLGGPRTDTQYF
TRBV7-2,TRBD1,TRBJ2-7,-,TGTGCCAGCAGCCATCCGGGGACAGGGGCCTACGAGCAGTACTTC,CASSHPGTGAYEQYF
TRBV28,TRBD1,TRBJ1-5,many,TGTGCCAGCAGTCCCTACCGACAGGGACCCCAGCATTTT,CASSPYRQGPQHF
TRBV29-1,-,TRBJ2-5,-,TGCAGCGTTTCCCCTTCCCGGCAAGAGACCCAGTACTTC,CSVSPSRQETQYF
TRBV7-9,-,TRBJ1-2,-,TGTGCCAGCAGCCCCCCTGTCATAAGCTATGGCTACACCTTC,CASSPPVISYGYTF
TRBV12-3/TRBV12-4,TRBD1,TRBJ2-5,-,TGTGCCAGCAGCCTACAGGGGACAGGGACCCAGTACTTC,CASSLQGTGTQYF
TRBV28,TRBD1,TRBJ1-5,many,TGTGCCAGCAGCGAACCAGGGGGTACGGTTCAGCCCCAGCATTTT,CASSEPGGTVQPQHF
TRBV20-1,-,TRBJ1-6,many,TGCAGTGCTAGAGATCCTCCGGGACAAGTGAATTCACCCCTCCACTTT,CSARDPPGQVNSPLHF
TRBV6-4,-,TRBJ1-1,few,TGTGCCAGCAGACCTGGCTTTAACCTGAACACTGAAGCTTTCTTT,CASRPGFNLNTEAFF
TRBV20-1,-,TRBJ1-1,many,TGCAGTGCCCCCCGGGACACTCACACTGAAGCTTTCTTT,CSAPRDTHTEAFF
TRBV20-1,TRBD1,TRBJ1-5,many,TGCAGTGCTACCACCGGGACAGGATACGGTCAGCCCCAGCATTTT,CSATTGTGYGQPQHF
TRBV5-1,-,TRBJ1-1,-,TGCGCCAGCAGCCGCTCACGTATCACCACTGAAGCTTTCTTT,CASSRSRITTEAFF
TRBV6-4,TRBD2,TRBJ2-7,-,TGTGCCAGCAGTAGTAGCGGGAGCGTCCACGAGCAGTACTTC,CASSSSGSVHEQYF
TRBV7-9,-,TRBJ2-4,few,TGTGCCAGCAGCTTAGCGGGGGATCGGCAGTACTTC,CASSLAGDRQYF
TRBV12-3/TRBV12-4,-,TRBJ1-1,many,TGTGCCAGCAGTTTTGGAGGGATGGACACTGAAGCTTTCTTT,CASSFGGMDTEAFF
TRBV7-9,-,TRBJ1-2,many,TGTGCCAGCAGCTTAGGCGGACATGGCTACACCTTC,CASSLGGHGYTF
TRBV20-1,-,TRBJ2-2,-,TGCAGTGCTAGAGATTATAGGGGGGAAACCGGGGAGCTGTTTTTT,CSARDYRGETGELFF
TRBV7-9,TRBD1,TRBJ2-7,many,TGTGCCAGCAGCATCGACAGGGTTGGCGACGAGCAGTACTTC,CASSIDRVGDEQYF
TRBV11-2,-,TRBJ1-1,many,TGTGCCAGCAGCTTGAACTCGGTGAACACTGAAGCTTTCTTT,CASSLNSVNTEAFF
TRBV11-2,-,TRBJ2-3,-,TGTGCCAGCAGCGTAGTGGGCGCCAGCACAGATACGCAGTATTTT,CASSVVGASTDTQYF
TRBV14,-,TRBJ1-2,-,TGTGCCAGCAGCCAAGGTAGTTCCCGTGGGTTCTATGGCTACACCTTC,CASSQGSSRGFYGYTF
TRBV19,-,TRBJ2-4,-,TGTGCCAGTAGTATGGTCAAGGTGCTAGCCAAAAACATTCAGTACTTC,CASSMVKVLAKNIQYF
TRBV5-1,-,TRBJ1-4,many,TGCGCCAGCAGCTTGGAATCGGGGGCGAATGAAAAACTGTTTTTT,CASSLESGANEKLFF
TRBV9,TRBD1,TRBJ2-3,-,TGTGCCAGCAGCCCCAACAGCCAGGGGGTGGGTACGCAGTATTTT,CASSPNSQGVGTQYF
TRBV16,-,TRBJ1-5,-,TGTGCCAGCAGCCAAGGGCAGGGAAGGCAGCCCCAGCATTTT,CASSQGQGRQPQHF
TRBV10-3,TRBD1,TRBJ1-4,many,TGTGCCATCAGAAACCGCAAGGACAGGATTAATGAAAAACTGTTTTTT,CAIRNRKDRINEKLFF
TRBV7-8,-,TRBJ2-7,few,TGTGCCAGCAGCACACCCGGGAGTCAGTACTTC,CASSTPGSQYF
TRBV2,-,TRBJ1-1,many,TGTGCCAGCATTAAGACAGCCGGGGGCACTGAAGCTTTCTTT,CASIKTAGGTEAFF
TRBV2,-,TRBJ2-7,few,TGTGCCAGCAGCGCAGGGTTACCTTACTACGAGCAGTACTTC,CASSAGLPYYEQYF
TRBV6-2/TRBV6-3,TRBD1,TRBJ1-1,-,TGTGCCAGCAGTCCCGGGACAGGGCGGCATGCTTTCTTT,CASSPGTGRHAFF
TRBV10-3,-,TRBJ1-3,-,TGTGCCATCAGTGAGTCTGACATCCTAGGGGGTTCTGGAAACACCATATATTTT,CAISESDILGGSGNTIYF
TRBV2,-,TRBJ1-4,many,TGTGCCAGCAGTCTTCGGACTGGGGTAAAACTGTTTTTT,CASSLRTGVKLFF
TRBV27,-,TRBJ2-1,-,TGTGCCAGCAGTTTTGGGGGAATTAATGAGCAGTTCTTC,CASSFGGINEQFF
TRBV20-1,TRBD2,TRBJ2-3,-,TGCAGTGCTAAAATCTTCGGGAGGGAGGCAGATACGCAGTATTTT,CSAKIFGREADTQYF
TRBV6-2/TRBV6-3,-,TRBJ1-2,few,TGTGCCAGCAGTTACCCCCAGGGTTTGGGCTACACCTTC,CASSYPQGLGYTF
TRBV6-1,-,TRBJ2-5,many,TGTGCCAGCAGCCCGGACCCTGGGGGGACCCAGTACTTC,CASSPDPGGTQYF
TRBV19,-,TRBJ2-7,-,TGTACCAGTAGTATCGCCCACGGCAGAGGCGGGTCGACCTACGAGCAGTACTTC,CTSSIAHGRGGSTYEQYF
TRBV6-2/TRBV6-3,-,TRBJ1-2,few,TGTGCCAGCAGTTATCTCCCGGACTCTGGCTACACCTTC,CASSYLPDSGYTF
TRBV7-9,-,TRBJ2-4,few,TGTGCCGGCAGCCCCTATGGGGCAGGAGGGAACATTCAGTACTTC,CAGSPYGAGGNIQYF
TRBV7-9,-,TRBJ2-7,-,TGTGCCAGCAGCCACGGACTGATCTACGAGCAGTACTTC,CASSHGLIYEQYF
TRBV7-2,TRBD2,TRBJ2-3,-,TGTGCCAGCAGCCCACCTAGCGGGAGGGGAGATACGCAGTATTTT,CASSPPSGRGDTQYF